The 18 T cell receptor beta chains presented below share a single source sample, sequenced in a study of technical replicates of blood from a handful of donors. Measured with immunoSEQ multiplex PCR; TCRdb has only the in-frame clones, and not every one. The data hold about 97,000 clones, with approximately 96% observed a single time. The sequenced sample consisted of T cells isolated from PBMCs. The receptors derive from a human donor in good health.

The rearrangement links TRBV30 to TRBJ2-3; 9 bases align to TRBD2. Germline loops: CDR1 GTSNPN, CDR2 SVGIG (reference sequence). V lost 1 base to trimming and J lost 7 bases; unmatched junction nucleotides: 6. CDR3 length: 14 amino acids. CDR3 nucleotides: TGTGCCTGGAGTGGAGCGGGAGGCCCTTATACGCAGTATTTT. Translating it yields CAWSGAGGPYTQYF. Combining the CDR3 with reference TRBV30 and TRBJ2-3 gives the whole variable domain SQTIHQWPATLVQPVGSPLSLECTVEGTSNPNLYWYRQAAGRGLQLLFYSVGIGQISSEVPQNLSASRPQDRQFILSSKKLLLSDSGFYLCAWSGAGGPYTQYFGPGTRLTVL.

The V gene is TRBV30, the J gene TRBJ2-7; D gene uncertain. Trimming took 4 bases from V and 2 from J, leaving 9 bases between them. Germline CDR1 is GTSNPN and CDR2 is SVGIG (reference sequence). The CDR3 covers 12 residues. The CDR3 sequence: CAWNSQTYEQYF. CDR3 nucleotides: TGTGCCTGGAATAGCCAGACCTACGAGCAGTACTTC.

The J gene is TRBJ2-2, the V gene TRBV7-3, with no clear D. V lost 5 bases to trimming and J lost 3 bases, with 4 bases between them. This CDR3 has 12 amino acids. Germline assignment: CDR1 SGHTA and CDR2 FQGTGA. CDR3 loop: CASSRDTGELFF. The CDR3 nucleotides read TGTGCCAGCAGCCGGGACACCGGGGAGCTGTTTTTT.

V gene TRBV4-3 combines with J gene TRBJ1-2, with 8 bases matching TRBD1. The germline CDR1 and CDR2 sequences are LGHNA and YSLEER. CDR3 size: 14 residues. V was pared by 6 bases and J by 7 bases, with 10 bases of the junction left unmatched. CDR3 coding DNA: TGCGCCAGCAGTCGGAGACAGGGGATCAGTGGCTACACCTTC. The encoded protein is CASSRRQGISGYTF.

This chain uses TRBV27 with TRBJ2-1; 10 positions match TRBD2. CDR3 size: 15 residues. With V trimmed by 6 bases and J by 4 bases, 6 bases remained unmatched. Germline CDR1 MNHEY, CDR2 SMNVEV (reference sequence). The CDR3 bases are TGTGCCAGCAGCCATAGCGGGGGGTCATACAATGAGCAGTTCTTC. Translating gives CASSHSGGSYNEQFF.

The V gene is TRBV5-4, the J gene TRBJ2-2, with 13 bases identical to TRBD2. The CDR3 is 18 amino acids. The germline gives CDR1 SGHNT, CDR2 YYREEE (reference sequence). With V trimmed by 4 bases and J by 8 bases, 14 bases remained unmatched. CDR3 in DNA: TGTGCCAGCAGCGACACGGGACGACTAGCGGGAGGTCCTGGGGAGCTGTTTTTT. This gives the protein CASSDTGRLAGGPGELFF.

V usage is TRBV9 and J usage is TRBJ2-7; 8 bases agree with TRBD2. Per germline, CDR1 SGDLS and CDR2 YYNGEE. V was clipped by 4 bases and J by 5 bases; unmatched bases: 17. This CDR3 contains 17 residues. CDR3 nucleotides: TGTGCCAGCAGCTTAGGAGGCGGTTTAGCGGGATTGCACGAGCAGTACTTC. Its translation: CASSLGGGLAGLHEQYF.

This chain connects TRBV4-3 to TRBJ1-4, with D unclear. The V end lost 1 base, the J end lost 6 bases, and 3 bases lay between the germline ends. The CDR3 runs 12 residues. CDR1 and CDR2 (germline): LGHNA, YSLEER. The chain's CDR3 is CASSQADEKLFF. The CDR3 nucleotides are TGCGCCAGCAGCCAAGCGGATGAAAAACTGTTTTTT.

The J gene is TRBJ2-7, the V gene TRBV5-1; D unresolved. Germline lookup yields CDR1 SGHRS and CDR2 YFSETQ. Trimming took 3 bases from V and 3 from J, leaving 4 bases between them. The CDR3 extends over 11 amino acids. The CDR3 region has the DNA TGCGCCAGCAGCTCTAACTACGAGCAGTACTTC. Protein: CASSSNYEQYF.

The chain is built from TRBV7-3 and TRBJ2-1, with D perhaps TRBD1 (6 bases). V was trimmed by 6 bases and J by 2 bases, leaving 14 bases between them. CDR1 and CDR2 from the germline V gene are SGHTA and FQGTGA. The CDR3 has 15 residues. The CDR3 sequence is CASSSTEGAYNEQFF. For the CDR3, the DNA is TGTGCCAGCAGTTCAACTGAGGGGGCCTACAATGAGCAGTTCTTC.

V gene TRBV7-2 combines with J gene TRBJ2-3; tentative D call: TRBD2 (6 bases). Looked up from germline, CDR1 is SGHTA and CDR2 is FQGNSA. There are 14 residues in the CDR3. Trimming left V 7 bases short and J 4 bases short, with 15 bases between. CDR3: CASIRELRSDTQYF. The CDR3 DNA is TGTGCCAGCATACGGGAGTTACGTTCAGATACGCAGTATTTT.

The chain joins TRBV27 to TRBJ2-3; a weak D match, TRBD1 (5 bases). Germline V gene lookup returns CDR1 MNHEY and CDR2 SMNVEV (reference sequence). Trimming removed 6 bases at V and 14 bases at J, with 24 bases between. This CDR3 comprises 14 residues. The CDR3 here is CASSSIQGVARAYF. The CDR3 nucleotides are TGTGCCAGCAGCAGTATCCAGGGTGTGGCTCGGGCGTATTTT.

V gene TRBV30 combines with J gene TRBJ1-5, with 7 bases lining up with TRBD1. The CDR3 has 13 residues. Germline CDR1 and CDR2: GTSNPN and SVGIG (reference sequence). With 2 bases clipped from V and 5 bases from J, the junction kept 3 bases outside the gene matches. The CDR3 region is CAWSRQGHQPQHF. The CDR3 bases are TGTGCCTGGAGTAGACAGGGACATCAGCCCCAGCATTTT.

The rearrangement uses TRBV6-1 and TRBJ1-1; D is unresolved. CDR3 length equals 15 residues. V gave up 2 bases and J gave up 0 bases, with 10 bases separating them. CDR1 and CDR2 from the germline V gene are MNHNS and SASEGT. The CDR3 loop is CASSEYGHMNTEAFF. The DNA for the CDR3 is TGTGCCAGCAGTGAATATGGGCACATGAACACTGAAGCTTTCTTT.

This chain uses TRBV30 with TRBJ1-5, with 7 bases that match TRBD1. The germline V gene has CDR1 GTSNPN and CDR2 SVGIG (reference sequence). J was trimmed by 3 bases and V by 0 bases; bases with no gene match: 8. CDR3 size: 16 residues. The CDR3 loop reads CAWSVNSGGDNQPQHF. CDR3 coding DNA: TGTGCCTGGAGTGTAAATTCAGGGGGAGACAATCAGCCCCAGCATTTT.

This clone has just one count. The V call is TRBV6-1, the J call TRBJ2-3; 10 nucleotides align to TRBD2. The V and J ends lost 2 bases and 4 bases, in that order; junction bases with no gene match: 3. Per the germline V gene, CDR1 is MNHNS and CDR2 is SASEGT. This CDR3 spans 15 amino acids. The DNA for the CDR3 is TGTGCCAGCAGTGAATCTAGCGGGAGTCCAGATACGCAGTATTTT. Protein sequence: CASSESSGSPDTQYF.

V usage is TRBV4-3 and J usage is TRBJ2-1; D is possibly TRBD2 (6 bases). Germline CDR1 is LGHNA and CDR2 is YSLEER. This CDR3 is built from 18 residues. V was trimmed by 2 bases and J by 0 bases, leaving 17 bases between them. CDR3 nucleotides: TGCGCCAGCAGCCAAAAAACTAGCACCGCCTTCTCCTACAATGAGCAGTTCTTC. Translating it yields CASSQKTSTAFSYNEQFF.

This chain links TRBV4-1 with TRBJ2-7, with 10 bases lining up with TRBD1. CDR3 length: 15 amino acids. Per the germline V gene, CDR1 is MGHRA and CDR2 is YSYEKL. The ends lost 4 bases at V and 4 bases at J; junction bases unmatched: 7. The CDR3 nucleotides are TGCGCCAGCAGCCTTGGGACAGGGGATCGATACGAGCAGTACTTC. Protein sequence: CASSLGTGDRYEQYF.